This T cell receptor (beta chain) was found in a study of a mutant IDH1 vaccine in newly diagnosed glioma. Study details: Mean patient age was around 40 years; approximately 62% were male and approximately 40% female. Antecedent treatment encompassed radiotherapy, temozolomide, or their combination; the majority received both. Study-wide results and limits: Pseudoprogression looked unconnected to shifts in top peripheral T cell clonotypes.

Clones were sequenced by immunoSEQ multiplex PCR, and TCRdb holds only the in-frame ones, with some missing. The sample consists of 75,000 to 100,000 clones, around 90% of them appearing once. Worth noting for this clone: The target antigen is unknown.

Documented time point: baseline, week 1 (first vaccination visit). The treatment was: pre-vaccination baseline after standard-of-care therapy. CDR1 is WNHNN and CDR2 is SYGVQD in the germline V gene (reference sequence). The CDR3 consists of 15 residues. Trimming removed 3 bases from V and 10 bases from J, with 19 bases in between. The source is a woman in her forties or fifties with glioma. Here the sequenced sample was PBMCs, taken from a glioma patient treated with radiotherapy, temozolomide or both. The V gene is TRBV10-1, the J gene TRBJ2-1, with D possibly being TRBD2 (6 bases). CDR3 in DNA: TGCGCCAGCAGTGACCGAGCGGAGGGGCCCTTCGAGCAGTTCTTC. Protein: CASSDRAEGPFEQFF.